The 32 T cell receptor beta chains listed next were all sequenced from one sample in a study of blood T cell repertoires in COVID-19. The assay was immunoSEQ multiplex PCR, and TCRdb's table has in-frame clones only and misses some. The sample includes around 250,000 clones, approximately 90% of them seen just once. The specimen was peripheral blood. The receptors stem from a woman under 40 with active or convalescent COVID-19.

This clone was seen only once. V is TRBV12-3 or TRBV12-4 and J is TRBJ1-2, with 7 bases lining up with TRBD1. Germline trimming cut 7 bases from V and 7 bases from J; bases unmatched to any gene: 3. The CDR3 has 11 amino acids. The CDR3, as DNA: TGTGCCAGCACCTACAGGGGTGGCTACACCTTC. Encoded protein: CASTYRGGYTF.

The CDR3 region is CAISESPVVRGAGATQETQYF. Written as DNA, the CDR3 is TGTGCCATCAGTGAGTCCCCGGTCGTCCGGGGAGCGGGGGCCACGCAAGAGACCCAGTACTTC. The chain recombines TRBV10-3 with TRBJ2-5; TRBD2 aligns across 8 bases. CDR1 is ENHRY, CDR2 SYGVKD, per germline. Trimming at V came to 0 bases and at J to 2 bases, leaving 20 bases not matched to a gene. The CDR3 loop spans 21 amino acids.

This clone was seen more than once but under ten times. The chain combines TRBV4-3 with TRBJ1-1, with D hard to call. The length of the CDR3 is 15 residues. V was trimmed by 1 base and J by 1 base, leaving 10 bases between them. Germline loops: CDR1 LGHNA, CDR2 YSLEER. The CDR3 region has the DNA TGCGCCAGCAGCCAAGGCGTGCTAGGGAACACTGAAGCTTTCTTT. Translated, it gives CASSQGVLGNTEAFF.

The rearrangement links TRBV7-9 to TRBJ1-5, with 8 bases aligning to TRBD1. J was trimmed by 9 bases and V by 4 bases; bases with no gene match: 2. This CDR3 region has 12 residues. Germline V gives CDR1 SEHNR, CDR2 FQNEAQ (reference sequence). The chain's CDR3 is CASSYDRGPQHF. The DNA for the CDR3 is TGTGCCAGCAGCTACGACAGGGGGCCCCAGCATTTT.

The genes are TRBV14 and TRBJ2-7, with D unresolved. Germline lookup yields CDR1 SGHDN and CDR2 FVKESK. With 4 bases removed from V and 1 base from J, the gap between germline ends came to 11 bases. This CDR3 comprises 14 residues. The CDR3 reads CASSRLPGSYEQYF. In DNA, the CDR3 is TGTGCCAGCAGCCGGTTACCAGGATCCTACGAGCAGTACTTC.

The table lists this clone with a count of one. This sequence joins TRBV11-2 and TRBJ1-4; D possibly corresponds to TRBD1 (5 bases). V was shortened by 2 bases and J by 7 bases, with 17 bases between the two germline ends. The CDR3 spans 16 residues. The germline V gene has CDR1 SGHAT and CDR2 FQNNGV. The CDR3 nucleotides read TGTGCCAGCAGCTTACCTGGCGGGGGGGTCTGTGAAAAACTGTTTTTT. Protein: CASSLPGGGVCEKLFF.

The gene calls are TRBV6-5 and TRBJ2-1; D might be TRBD2 (6 bases). The CDR3 runs 13 residues. The germline V and J ends were trimmed by 2 bases and 7 bases, with 9 bases remaining between them. Germline CDR1 and CDR2: MNHEY and SVGAGI. The CDR3 region is CASSYVGGNEQFF. For the CDR3, the DNA is TGTGCCAGCAGTTACGTCGGGGGAAATGAGCAGTTCTTC.

The genes are TRBV5-1 and TRBJ1-2, with 9 nucleotides matching TRBD1. Trimming at V came to 0 bases and at J to 8 bases, leaving 5 bases not matched to a gene. The CDR3 consists of 14 residues. Germline loops: CDR1 SGHRS, CDR2 YFSETQ. In nucleotides, the CDR3 is TGCGCCAGCAGCTTGGGGGACAGGGTTTACGGCTACACCTTC. Its protein product is CASSLGDRVYGYTF.

This chain links TRBV5-4 with TRBJ2-1; the match to TRBD1 covers 7 bases. This CDR3 has 14 residues. The trim removed 3 bases at V and 5 bases at J, leaving 5 bases unmatched. CDR1 SGHNT and CDR2 YYREEE come from the germline V gene (reference sequence). For the CDR3, the DNA is TGTGCCAGCAGCTATCGAGGGGGCGACAATGAGCAGTTCTTC. Translated: CASSYRGGDNEQFF.

V gene TRBV5-1 combines with J gene TRBJ1-1, with D tentatively TRBD1 (5 bases). The germline V gene has CDR1 SGHRS and CDR2 YFSETQ. The CDR3 has 14 amino acids. Trimming cost V 6 bases and J 1 base, with 13 bases left between them. The CDR3 loop reads CASMRHGQNTEAFF. CDR3 DNA: TGCGCCAGCATGCGACATGGACAGAACACTGAAGCTTTCTTT.

The V gene is TRBV6-5, the J gene TRBJ1-2, with 10 bases that match TRBD1. Germline values: CDR1 MNHEY, CDR2 SVGAGI. The CDR3 has 13 amino acids. Trimming removed 8 bases from V and 7 bases from J; junction bases left unmatched: 7. Here the CDR3 DNA reads TGTGCCAGCGGGACAGGGGAGGAAGTTGGCTACACCTTC. It yields the protein CASGTGEEVGYTF.

This chain links TRBV5-4 with TRBJ1-6; D not resolved. V was pared by 2 bases and J by 5 bases, with 11 bases between. Germline CDR1 and CDR2: SGHNT and YYREEE (reference sequence). The CDR3 spans 15 residues. Here the CDR3 reads CASSFGGQNNSPLHF. CDR3 DNA: TGTGCCAGCAGCTTCGGCGGGCAGAATAATTCACCCCTCCACTTT.

This chain uses TRBV6-5 with TRBJ1-6; 7 bases are a match to TRBD1. CDR3 length equals 14 residues. V lost 5 bases and J lost 9; bases outside the gene matches: 7. Looked up from germline, CDR1 is MNHEY and CDR2 is SVGAGI. CDR3 amino acids: CASSPPGTVSPLHF. The CDR3 nucleotides are TGTGCCAGCAGTCCCCCGGGGACAGTTTCACCCCTCCACTTT.

The rearrangement links TRBV10-3 to TRBJ1-1; a possible D gene is TRBD1 (5 bases). This CDR3 is 15 amino acids long. Trimming removed 0 bases at V and 4 bases at J, with 12 bases between. Germline V gene lookup returns CDR1 ENHRY and CDR2 SYGVKD. The DNA of the CDR3 is TGTGCCATCAGTGAGTCAGGGGATTCGAGCACTGAAGCTTTCTTT. Protein: CAISESGDSSTEAFF.

This clone was detected a few times. This chain joins TRBV7-2 and TRBJ1-1, with D perhaps TRBD1 (6 bases). This CDR3 comprises 13 residues. Germline V gives CDR1 SGHTA, CDR2 FQGNSA. Trimming took 4 bases from V and 2 from J, leaving 8 bases between them. The CDR3 loop is CASSSQGNTEAFF. Written as DNA, the CDR3 is TGTGCCAGCAGCTCACAGGGAAACACTGAAGCTTTCTTT.

This clone has only a few counts. This chain joins TRBV5-5 and TRBJ2-1, with D hard to call. Germline V CDR1 and CDR2: SGHKS, YYEKEE (reference sequence). The CDR3 contains 12 residues. Trimming stripped 1 base from V and 9 bases from J, with 8 bases between. The CDR3 DNA is TGTGCCAGCAGCTTGTCACTTCTTGAGCAGTTCTTC. Protein product: CASSLSLLEQFF.

This chain uses TRBV2 with TRBJ2-1, with 14 nucleotides matching TRBD2. Germline CDR1 reads SNHLY; CDR2 reads FYNNEI. The CDR3 has 17 amino acids. J lost 9 bases, V lost 3 bases, and 10 bases had no gene match. CDR3 residues: CASSDRTSGGILSEQFF. The CDR3 region has the DNA TGTGCCAGCAGTGACCGGACTAGCGGGGGGATCTTGAGTGAGCAGTTCTTC.

The genes are TRBV7-2 and TRBJ2-7, with D perhaps matching TRBD1 (5 bases). The CDR3 has 16 residues. V lost 1 base to trimming and J lost 2 bases, with 15 bases between them. Germline V gene data show CDR1 as SGHTA and CDR2 as FQGNSA. CDR3 loop: CASSLGVGVGAYEQYF. CDR3 bases: TGTGCCAGCAGCTTAGGAGTTGGAGTAGGGGCCTACGAGCAGTACTTC.

The chain links TRBV7-2 to TRBJ2-7; 7 bases line up with TRBD2. This CDR3 is built from 15 residues. The germline V gene encodes CDR1 SGHTA and CDR2 FQGNSA. Unmatched junction bases numbered 10, after V lost 5 bases and J lost 3 bases. The DNA of the CDR3 is TGTGCCAGCAGCCCCTCGTCGGGGGGTCTCTACGAGCAGTACTTC. Its protein is CASSPSSGGLYEQYF.

Only a few counts were recorded for this clone. The CDR3 here is CASRVLAGVVEQYF. As DNA, the CDR3 is TGTGCCAGCAGAGTACTAGCGGGGGTGGTCGAGCAGTACTTC. The chain is built from TRBV2 and TRBJ2-7; 11 bases align to TRBD2. Per germline, CDR1 SNHLY and CDR2 FYNNEI. With V trimmed by 6 bases and J by 6 bases, 7 bases remained unmatched. This CDR3 comprises 14 residues.

The gene calls are TRBV7-9 and TRBJ2-1; TRBD1 aligns across 7 bases. Germline values: CDR1 SEHNR, CDR2 FQNEAQ (reference sequence). The V segment lost 2 bases and the J segment 0 bases; nucleotides outside the gene matches: 10. The CDR3 is 18 residues long. In DNA, the CDR3 is TGTGCCAGCAGCTTATGGCCGAGGGGGCCGAGCTCCTACAATGAGCAGTTCTTC. It encodes CASSLWPRGPSSYNEQFF.

This chain joins TRBV6-2 or TRBV6-3 and TRBJ2-2, with a possible D match to TRBD2 (6 bases). The V and J ends lost 2 bases and 5 bases respectively, with 18 bases between them. CDR1 is MNHEY and CDR2 is SVGEGT in the germline V gene. The CDR3 extends over 17 amino acids. The CDR3 loop is CASSYVATRARTGELFF. CDR3 bases: TGTGCCAGCAGTTACGTTGCGACTAGGGCTCGTACCGGGGAGCTGTTTTTT.

The chain has TRBV29-1 and TRBJ2-6, with TRBD1 matching 8 bases. There are 19 residues in the CDR3. Trimming removed 5 bases from V and 0 bases from J; junction bases left unmatched: 15. Looked up from germline, CDR1 is SQVTM and CDR2 is ANQGSEA. The CDR3 DNA is TGCAGCGTTATGGATCTGTCCGGGACAGGATTCTCTGGGGCCAACGTCCTGACTTTC. The encoded protein is CSVMDLSGTGFSGANVLTF.

The sample holds one count of this clone. This rearrangement joins TRBV3-1 (or the pseudogene TRBV3-2) to TRBJ1-2, with 9 bases aligning to TRBD1. After removal of 0 bases from V and 4 bases from J, the junction contained 6 bases not matched to a gene. The CDR3 loop spans 16 amino acids. Germline V gene data show CDR1 as LGHDT and CDR2 as YNNKEL (reference sequence). CDR3 nucleotides: TGTGCCAGCAGCCAAGATCGGACAGGGGTCATCTATGGCTACACCTTC. Translated, it gives CASSQDRTGVIYGYTF.

This chain uses TRBV5-1 with TRBJ2-3, with TRBD2 matching 11 bases. The germline CDR1 and CDR2 sequences are SGHRS and YFSETQ. V was clipped by 0 bases and J by 1 base; unmatched bases: 10. This CDR3 has 19 residues. In nucleotides, the CDR3 is TGCGCCAGCAGCTTGGCCATAGTAGCGGGGGGGCCAGGCACAGATACGCAGTATTTT. This gives the protein CASSLAIVAGGPGTDTQYF.

The chain links TRBV18 to TRBJ1-3, with 9 bases that match TRBD1. CDR1 is KGHSH and CDR2 is LQKENI in the germline V gene. The length of the CDR3 is 15 residues. With V trimmed by 3 bases and J by 5 bases, 5 bases remained unmatched. The CDR3 region is CASSPGQGTRNTIYF. CDR3 bases: TGTGCCAGCTCACCGGGACAGGGCACAAGAAACACCATATATTTT.

The chain joins TRBV6-5 to TRBJ1-1; TRBD1 is a possible D gene (5 bases). Germline CDR1 MNHEY, CDR2 SVGAGI. The CDR3 loop spans 11 amino acids. Trimming removed 6 bases at V and 8 bases at J, with 10 bases between. CDR3 amino acids: CASSQGQEAFF. CDR3 in DNA: TGTGCCAGCAGCCAGGGCCAAGAAGCTTTCTTT.

The CDR3 spells CASSYRRNMNTEAFF. The CDR3 bases are TGTGCCAGCAGTTACCGGAGAAACATGAACACTGAAGCTTTCTTT. The chain uses TRBV6-2 or TRBV6-3 and TRBJ1-1, with D hard to call. V was trimmed by 2 bases and J by 0 bases, leaving 10 bases between them. In germline, CDR1 is MNHEY, CDR2 SVGEGT. The CDR3 is 15 amino acids.

V and J are TRBV9 and TRBJ2-5, with a possible D match to TRBD1 (5 bases). Germline values: CDR1 SGDLS, CDR2 YYNGEE. The CDR3 extends over 15 amino acids. V was shortened by 0 bases and J by 1 base, with 10 bases between the two germline ends. This CDR3 is CASSVDRSAQETQYF. CDR3 coding DNA: TGTGCCAGCAGCGTAGACAGGAGCGCCCAAGAGACCCAGTACTTC.

This clone was seen a handful of times. This chain connects TRBV6-5 to TRBJ1-5, with 7 bases lining up with TRBD1. Germline lookup yields CDR1 MNHEY and CDR2 SVGAGI. The ends lost 11 bases at V and 0 bases at J; junction bases unmatched: 7. The CDR3 has 14 residues. CDR3 DNA: TGTGCCGTCAATCAGGGGGTTAGCAATCAGCCCCAGCATTTT. As protein: CAVNQGVSNQPQHF.

V is TRBV15 and J is TRBJ2-5; possibly TRBD2 for D (7 bases). The CDR3 contains 15 residues. V was trimmed by 3 bases and J by 1 base, leaving 12 bases between them. CDR1 and CDR2 from the germline V gene are LNHNV and YYDKDF (reference sequence). The CDR3 loop reads CATSRVGGPQETQYF. As DNA, the CDR3 is TGTGCCACCAGCAGGGTGGGGGGGCCCCAAGAGACCCAGTACTTC.

The sample holds one count of this clone. The chain has TRBV12-3 or TRBV12-4 and TRBJ1-2; a possible D gene is TRBD1 (5 bases). Trimming took off 3 bases at V and 4 bases at J, with 9 bases between the two ends. The CDR3 covers 13 residues. The chain's CDR3 is CASSLGGSYGYTF. In nucleotides, the CDR3 is TGTGCCAGCAGTTTGGGGGGGAGCTATGGCTACACCTTC.